Each of the 18 T cell receptor beta chains below was sequenced from the same sample in a study of type 1 and type 2 diabetes patients. The PCR template was genomic DNA. Amplification of the beta chain CDR3 used 30 forward and 13 reverse multiplex primers. A single record per CDR3 protein comes from TCRdb applying MiXCR to the multiplex PCR reads. Of 280,000 or so distinct CDR3 sequences in the sample, around 47% are singletons; the top ten hold roughly an eighth. Sample: peripheral blood mononuclear cells (PBMCs). The receptors originated from a man aged 18-30 years with type 2 diabetes.

The chain carries TRBV2 and TRBJ2-3, with a weak D call TRBD1 (5 bases). V was clipped by 4 bases and J by 4 bases, with 12 bases between them. The germline V gene has CDR1 SNHLY and CDR2 FYNNEI. CDR3 length equals 14 residues. Written as DNA, the CDR3 is TGTGCCAGCAGTGGTATGGGGCCCGCAGATACGCAGTATTTT. This encodes CASSGMGPADTQYF.

This chain links TRBV5-4 with TRBJ2-7; 9 positions match TRBD1. This CDR3 has 13 residues. Germline loops: CDR1 SGHNT, CDR2 YYREEE (reference sequence). After removal of 6 bases from V and 5 bases from J, the junction contained 6 bases not matched to a gene. CDR3 bases: TGTGCCAGCATGCGGGACAGGGTTGACGAGCAGTACTTC. The encoded protein is CASMRDRVDEQYF.

Worth noting for this clonotype: The junction and the germline gene differ at one end; a read error may be behind it. The rearrangement links TRBV30 to TRBJ1-1, with D hard to call. The length of the CDR3 is 15 residues. The V gene's germline CDR1 is GTSNPN and CDR2 SVGIG (reference sequence). The CDR3 region is CTSSQEGFKNTEAFF. CDR3 DNA sequence: TGCACCAGCAGCCAAGAAGGGTTTAAGAACACTGAAGCTTTCTTT.

The sample holds many counts of this clonotype. The chain combines TRBV25-1 with TRBJ1-1, with D perhaps TRBD1 (5 bases). The germline V gene has CDR1 MGHDK and CDR2 SYGVNS. This CDR3 spans 14 amino acids. Trimming removed 1 base from V and 11 bases from J, with 17 bases in between. CDR3 sequence reads: CASSELSLGGNAFF. The CDR3 region has the DNA TGTGCCAGCAGTGAATTATCACTTGGGGGGAACGCTTTCTTT.

The sample holds one count of this clonotype. The chain joins TRBV20-1 to TRBJ1-1; perhaps TRBD1 as D (6 bases). With 3 bases removed from V and 2 bases from J, the gap between germline ends came to 10 bases. CDR3 length equals 13 residues. Germline-derived CDR1 and CDR2 are DFQATT and SNEGSKA (reference sequence). The CDR3 protein is CSASSGGNTEAFF. CDR3 bases: TGCAGTGCTAGCTCGGGGGGCAACACTGAAGCTTTCTTT.

This clonotype was recorded a few times. This chain connects TRBV20-1 to TRBJ2-3; 9 bases align to TRBD2. This CDR3 has 17 amino acids. The germline V gene has CDR1 DFQATT and CDR2 SNEGSKA (reference sequence). V shed 6 bases, J shed 0 bases, and the junction held 13 bases outside the gene matches. The CDR3 is CSAVKFLTSGSTDTQYF. The CDR3 coding sequence is TGCAGTGCGGTGAAATTCCTCACTAGCGGGAGCACAGATACGCAGTATTTT.

This clonotype came up once. The chain uses TRBV5-1 and TRBJ2-5; possibly TRBD1 or TRBD2 for D (5 bases each). V dropped 3 bases and J dropped 4 bases, with 13 bases sitting between them. The CDR3 extends over 14 amino acids. CDR1 SGHRS and CDR2 YFSETQ come from the germline V gene. The CDR3 protein is CASSYGTARETQYF. The CDR3 DNA sequence: TGCGCCAGCAGCTATGGGACCGCTCGAGAGACCCAGTACTTC. Based on the CDR3 plus reference TRBV5-1 and TRBJ2-5, the full variable domain is KAGVTQTPRYLIKTRGQQVTLSCSPISGHRSVSWYQQTPGQGLQFLFEYFSETQRNKGNFPGRFSGRQFSNSRSEMNVSTLELGDSALYLCASSYGTARETQYFGPGTRLLVL.

This clonotype is a singleton in its sample. The chain has TRBV9 and TRBJ2-1; maybe TRBD1 (8 bases). V lost 4 bases to trimming and J lost 1 base, with 18 bases between them. The CDR3 length is 17 residues. Germline V lookup: CDR1 SGDLS, CDR2 YYNGEE. CDR3 DNA: TGTGCCAGCAGCTACAGGGGGGGGACTAAATCCTACAATGAGCAGTTCTTC. This encodes CASSYRGGTKSYNEQFF.

The rearrangement joins TRBV12-3 or TRBV12-4 to TRBJ1-5; D may be TRBD1 (6 bases). The CDR3 length is 13 residues. The germline V and J ends were trimmed by 6 bases and 2 bases, with 8 bases remaining between them. The CDR3 nucleotides read TGTGCCAGCAGGGGGGGCGGCAATCAGCCCCAGCATTTT. As protein: CASRGGGNQPQHF.

The rearrangement joins TRBV7-9 to TRBJ1-2; 7 nucleotides align to TRBD1. The germline CDR1 and CDR2 sequences are SEHNR and FQNEAQ (reference sequence). The V and J ends lost 3 bases and 2 bases, in that order; junction bases with no gene match: 3. This CDR3 comprises 14 residues. CDR3 DNA sequence: TGTGCCAGCAGCTTGGGACAGATCAACTATGGCTACACCTTC. Translated: CASSLGQINYGYTF.

The J gene is TRBJ2-1, the V gene TRBV27; D unclear. The V gene lost 6 bases and the J gene lost 5 bases, with 2 bases spanning the gap. The germline V gene encodes CDR1 MNHEY and CDR2 SMNVEV (reference sequence). This CDR3 is 10 amino acids long. CDR3 bases: TGTGCCAGCAGCCACAATGAGCAGTTCTTC. This sequence encodes CASSHNEQFF.

This clonotype was detected a few times. V and J are TRBV7-6 and TRBJ2-5; D gene uncertain. There are 12 residues in the CDR3. From germline, CDR1 is SGHVS and CDR2 FNYEAQ. V lost 3 bases to trimming and J lost 6 bases, with 8 bases between them. The CDR3 DNA sequence: TGTGCCAGCAGCTTCACCGAGCAGACCCAGTACTTC. Protein sequence: CASSFTEQTQYF.

This clonotype turned up a few times. The rearrangement uses TRBV20-1 and TRBJ1-6, with D possibly matching TRBD1 (6 bases). CDR3 length: 13 amino acids. Trimming took off 5 bases at V and 6 bases at J, with 11 bases between the two ends. The germline V gene has CDR1 DFQATT and CDR2 SNEGSKA (reference sequence). This chain's CDR3 is CSALGQINSPLHF. DNA for the CDR3: TGCAGTGCTCTTGGACAGATTAATTCACCCCTCCACTTT.

This rearrangement joins TRBV19 to TRBJ2-1; 10 bases map to TRBD2. This CDR3 spans 16 amino acids. Looked up from germline, CDR1 is LNHDA and CDR2 is SQIVND (reference sequence). With V trimmed by 4 bases and J by 7 bases, 10 bases remained unmatched. CDR3 residues: CASSTQRGGSLNEQFF. As DNA, the CDR3 is TGTGCCAGTAGTACCCAGCGGGGGGGGTCCCTTAATGAGCAGTTCTTC.

This clonotype came up once. Written as DNA, the CDR3 is TGTGCCAGCAGCTTAGTGGACAGGGGCGGGAGGGCCGATACGCAGTATTTT. Its protein is CASSLVDRGGRADTQYF. The chain couples TRBV7-8 to TRBJ2-3; the D call may be TRBD1 or TRBD2 (9 bases each). The germline V gene has CDR1 SGHVS and CDR2 FQNEAQ. This CDR3 is built from 17 residues. Trimming pared 1 base from V and 6 bases from J, leaving 20 bases between.

CDR3 in DNA: TGTGCCAGCAGCCTGAAGGGAAAAACTAATGAAAAACTGTTTTTT. Residues: CASSLKGKTNEKLFF. V and J are TRBV7-9 and TRBJ1-4; D is ambiguous. Germline lookup yields CDR1 SEHNR and CDR2 FQNEAQ (reference sequence). Trimming removed 5 bases from V and 1 base from J, with 11 bases in between. The CDR3 sequence is 15 residues long.

To note about this clonotype: A read error is possible here, since a much larger clone lies one base away. This sequence joins TRBV25-1 and TRBJ1-1; 9 nucleotides match TRBD1. From germline, CDR1 is MGHDK and CDR2 SYGVNS. The length of the CDR3 is 14 residues. Written as DNA, the CDR3 is TGTGCCAGCAGGGGACAGGGACCAAACACTGAAGCTTACTTT. It encodes CASRGQGPNTEAYF.

This clonotype was counted ten times or more. This chain links TRBV15 with TRBJ1-2, with D possibly TRBD1 on 5 matching bases. Germline lookup yields CDR1 LNHNV and CDR2 YYDKDF (reference sequence). V lost 5 bases and J lost 8, with 9 bases in between. There are 11 residues in the CDR3. The CDR3 DNA is TGTGCCACCAGCGCAGGGTCCGGCTACACCTTC. Its protein product is CATSAGSGYTF.